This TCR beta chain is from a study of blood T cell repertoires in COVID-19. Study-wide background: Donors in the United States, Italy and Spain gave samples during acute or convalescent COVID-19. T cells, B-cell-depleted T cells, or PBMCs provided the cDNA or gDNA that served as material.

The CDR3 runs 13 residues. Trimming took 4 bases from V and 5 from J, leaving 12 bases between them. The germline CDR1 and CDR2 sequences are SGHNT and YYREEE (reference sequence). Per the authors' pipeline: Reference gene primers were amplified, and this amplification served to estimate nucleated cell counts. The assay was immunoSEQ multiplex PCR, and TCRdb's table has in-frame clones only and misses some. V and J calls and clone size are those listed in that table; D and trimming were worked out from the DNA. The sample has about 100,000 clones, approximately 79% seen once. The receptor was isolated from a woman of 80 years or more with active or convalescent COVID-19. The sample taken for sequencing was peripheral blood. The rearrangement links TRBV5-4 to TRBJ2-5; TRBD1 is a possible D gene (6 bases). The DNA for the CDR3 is TGTGCCAGCAGCCCGACAGGCAGGGAGACCCAGTACTTC. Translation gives CASSPTGRETQYF. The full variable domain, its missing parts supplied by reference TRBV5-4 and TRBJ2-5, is ETGVTQSPTHLIKTRGQQVTLRCSSQSGHNTVSWYQQALGQGPQFIFQYYREEENGRGNFPPRFSGLQFPNYSSELNVNALELDDSALYLCASSPTGRETQYFGPGTRLLVL.